Presented here are 18 T cell receptor beta chains from one specimen sequenced in a study of shared clonotypes between healthy human individuals. Data came from immunoSEQ multiplex PCR; TCRdb stores just in-frame clones and leaves some out. The data show roughly 1,600,000 clones, 98% seen once. The sequenced sample consisted of naive CD4+ T cells sorted from blood. Subset of the sample: CD45RA+ positively selected. These receptors all come from a man younger than 40 in good health.

Concerning this clone itself: Within the sample, other DNA sequences also encode this same CDR3. This sequence joins TRBV5-1 and TRBJ2-1; no firm D call. The CDR3 spans 16 residues. V gave up 0 bases and J gave up 0 bases, with 10 bases separating them. Germline V gives CDR1 SGHRS, CDR2 YFSETQ. CDR3 loop: CASSLDGVSSYNEQFF. Here the CDR3 DNA reads TGCGCCAGCAGCTTGGATGGGGTTAGCTCCTACAATGAGCAGTTCTTC.

The chain links TRBV7-9 to TRBJ2-7; 9 bases line up with TRBD2. CDR3 size: 15 residues. Trimming removed 3 bases from V and 5 bases from J; junction bases left unmatched: 8. Per the germline V gene, CDR1 is SEHNR and CDR2 is FQNEAQ (reference sequence). The CDR3 DNA reads as TGTGCCAGCAGCTTTAGCGGGAGATTAGGGCACGAGCAGTACTTC. Amino acid sequence: CASSFSGRLGHEQYF.

V gene TRBV4-3 combines with J gene TRBJ1-1, with TRBD1 as a possible D gene (5 bases). Per the germline V gene, CDR1 is LGHNA and CDR2 is YSLEER. Trimming took 0 bases from V and 11 from J, leaving 16 bases between them. The CDR3 consists of 14 residues. The CDR3 DNA follows: TGCGCCAGCAGCCAAGATGGGGCAGCGGGGCCGGCTTTCTTT. It yields the protein CASSQDGAAGPAFF.

This clone was counted a single time. This sequence joins TRBV19 and TRBJ2-7; 10 bases fit TRBD2. This CDR3 is 16 amino acids long. The V gene's germline CDR1 is LNHDA and CDR2 SQIVND (reference sequence). V gave up 7 bases and J gave up 2 bases; unmatched junction bases: 11. This CDR3 is CASTQTRTSGAYEQYF. The CDR3 bases are TGTGCCAGTACCCAGACCCGGACTAGCGGTGCCTACGAGCAGTACTTC.

The V and J genes are TRBV7-9 and TRBJ2-5; D remains ambiguous. The ends were cut back, 8 bases at V and 0 bases at J, with 10 bases in the middle. This CDR3 contains 13 residues. The germline V gene has CDR1 SEHNR and CDR2 FQNEAQ (reference sequence). DNA of the CDR3: TGTGCCAGCTTACGGGCGGACCAAGAGACCCAGTACTTC. Protein product: CASLRADQETQYF.

The rearrangement links TRBV11-1 to TRBJ2-7; 10 bases align to TRBD1. This CDR3 contains 18 residues. V shed 3 bases, J shed 6 bases, and the junction held 17 bases outside the gene matches. Germline V gene lookup returns CDR1 SGHAT and CDR2 FQDESV (reference sequence). The CDR3 loop reads CASSFRPGTGAPAVEQYF. The CDR3 coding sequence is TGTGCCAGCAGCTTTCGGCCCGGGACAGGGGCCCCGGCGGTCGAGCAGTACTTC.

Details on this clone: A junction end diverges from the germline sequence, so it may reflect a read error. This chain links TRBV5-1 with TRBJ1-4; possible D gene TRBD1, 5 bases. Germline loops: CDR1 SGHRS, CDR2 YFSETQ. This CDR3 has 14 amino acids. The CDR3 DNA reads TGCGCCAGCACCTTGGGGACGGTTGATGAAAAACTGTTTTTT. As protein: CASTLGTVDEKLFF.

The chain joins TRBV19 to TRBJ2-7, with TRBD2 as a possible D gene (6 bases). In germline, CDR1 is LNHDA, CDR2 SQIVND (reference sequence). The CDR3 runs to 15 residues. Trimming took 3 bases from V and 0 from J, leaving 12 bases between them. The CDR3 region has the DNA TGTGCCAGTAGTATCGGTGGGAGGACCTCCTACGAGCAGTACTTC. Amino acid sequence: CASSIGGRTSYEQYF. Combining the CDR3 with reference TRBV19 and TRBJ2-7 gives the whole variable domain DGGITQSPKYLFRKEGQNVTLSCEQNLNHDAMYWYRQDPGQGLRLIYYSQIVNDFQKGDIAEGYSVSREKKESFPLTVTSAQKNPTAFYLCASSIGGRTSYEQYFGPGTRLTVT.

V gene TRBV4-3 combines with J gene TRBJ1-5; D unresolved. The germline V gene encodes CDR1 LGHNA and CDR2 YSLEER. The V end lost 0 bases, the J end lost 2 bases, and 8 bases lay between the germline ends. The length of the CDR3 is 15 residues. The CDR3 nucleotides read TGCGCCAGCAGCCAAGAGTTCGGAGGCAATCAGCCCCAGCATTTT. This gives the protein CASSQEFGGNQPQHF.

CDR3 amino acids: CASSLGTGGSSYNEQFF. CDR3 in DNA: TGTGCCAGCAGCCTTGGGACAGGGGGAAGCTCCTACAATGAGCAGTTCTTC. This sequence joins TRBV4-2 and TRBJ2-1; 11 bases are shared with TRBD1. J lost 0 bases, V lost 4 bases, and 5 bases had no gene match. CDR1 and CDR2 (germline): LGHNA, YNFKEQ. There are 17 residues in the CDR3.

The chain has TRBV5-1 and TRBJ2-6, with unresolved D. V lost 4 bases and J 0 bases, leaving 14 bases between the germline ends. Germline lookup yields CDR1 SGHRS and CDR2 YFSETQ. CDR3 length: 17 amino acids. Here the CDR3 reads CASSPTTIPSGANVLTF. The CDR3 nucleotides read TGCGCCAGCAGCCCCACTACAATACCCTCTGGGGCCAACGTCCTGACTTTC.

The J gene is TRBJ1-2, the V gene TRBV5-1; 7 nucleotides align to TRBD1. CDR3 size: 16 residues. Unmatched junction bases numbered 18, after V lost 4 bases and J lost 9 bases. CDR1 and CDR2 from the germline V gene are SGHRS and YFSETQ. This CDR3 is CASSPRDSANSMRYTF. CDR3 bases: TGCGCCAGCAGCCCGCGGGACAGCGCCAACTCTATGCGCTACACCTTC.

This chain joins TRBV2 and TRBJ1-4; D may be TRBD1 (5 bases). Germline V CDR1 and CDR2: SNHLY, FYNNEI. V was clipped by 4 bases and J by 8 bases, with 14 bases between them. The CDR3 consists of 14 residues. The CDR3 DNA reads as TGTGCCAGCAGTGTTCTGGACATGGGAGAAAAACTGTTTTTT. Translated: CASSVLDMGEKLFF.

This sequence joins TRBV5-1 and TRBJ2-3; 15 bases align to TRBD2. V trimming: 4 bases; J trimming: 0 bases; junction bases outside the gene matches: 6. This CDR3 comprises 18 residues. Germline CDR1 SGHRS, CDR2 YFSETQ. The CDR3 DNA follows: TGCGCCAGCAGCCCGGGACTAGCGGGGGGCACTAGCACAGATACGCAGTATTTT. This encodes CASSPGLAGGTSTDTQYF.

The gene calls are TRBV7-2 and TRBJ2-5; TRBD2 agrees at 14 bases. Per the germline V gene, CDR1 is SGHTA and CDR2 is FQGNSA. This CDR3 has 14 amino acids. The trim removed 8 bases at V and 5 bases at J, leaving 4 bases unmatched. CDR3: CASGGLAGVETQYF. For the CDR3, the DNA is TGTGCCAGCGGGGGACTAGCGGGAGTGGAGACCCAGTACTTC.

The sample holds one count of this clone. This rearrangement joins TRBV9 to TRBJ2-1; D is perhaps TRBD2 (6 bases). V was clipped by 3 bases and J by 5 bases, with 12 bases between them. In germline, CDR1 is SGDLS, CDR2 YYNGEE. The CDR3 is made up of 14 amino acids. The CDR3 sequence is CASSGGNSHNEQFF. The CDR3 DNA sequence: TGTGCCAGCAGCGGCGGGAACTCGCACAATGAGCAGTTCTTC. The full variable domain, with the rest looked up from reference TRBV9 and TRBJ2-1, is DSGVTQTPKHLITATGQRVTLRCSPRSGDLSVYWYQQSLDQGLQFLIQYYNGEERAKGNILERFSAQQFPDLHSELNLSSLELGDSALYFCASSGGNSHNEQFFGPGTRLTVL.

V gene TRBV18 combines with J gene TRBJ2-3; 16 bases are shared with TRBD2. Germline V gene data show CDR1 as KGHSH and CDR2 as LQKENI. The CDR3 runs to 21 residues. V dropped 3 bases and J dropped 1; count of bases not matched to a gene: 13. CDR3 nucleotide sequence: TGTGCCAGCTCACCGACCCGCAGGGGGACTAGCGGGAGGGATGGCACAGATACGCAGTATTTT. As protein: CASSPTRRGTSGRDGTDTQYF.

This clone turned up a few times. The sample contains more than one DNA sequence encoding this CDR3. This chain uses TRBV28 with TRBJ1-2, with D unresolved. The CDR3 is 12 residues long. The V and J ends lost 2 bases and 5 bases respectively, with 6 bases between them. Germline values: CDR1 MDHEN, CDR2 SYDVKM. CDR3 loop: CASSLLDYGYTF. The CDR3 nucleotides read TGTGCCAGCAGTTTACTAGATTATGGCTACACCTTC.